These T cell receptor beta chains were read from a single sample in a study of control samples from healthy donors and cancer patients. The assay was immunoSEQ multiplex PCR, and TCRdb's table has in-frame clones only and misses some. The table includes about 160,000 clones, 95% to 96% detected once. Sample: blood. The source is a woman aged 25 to 39 in good health. The CDR3 runs from the conserved cysteine through the conserved F or W. D genes are given only for firm matches. Clone size is stated in some rows and not others, as once, few, many or a class when expanded.

abundance: .
j_gene: TRBJ1-6
v_gene: TRBV2
d_gene: TRBD1
CDR3nt: TGTGCCAGCAGTTACACCGGGACAGAGAATTCACCCCTCCACTTT
CDR3aa: CASSYTGTENSPLHF

abundance: once
j_gene: TRBJ1-2
v_gene: TRBV2
d_gene: .
CDR3nt: TGTGCCAGCAGTGAAGGGCAGGACCCGATATCAATGTATGGCTACACCTTC
CDR3aa: CASSEGQDPISMYGYTF

abundance: .
j_gene: TRBJ2-2
v_gene: TRBV15
d_gene: TRBD1
CDR3nt: TGTGCCACCAGCAGAGATCTTTCGGGACAGGGGGCCCTTTCGCTGTTTTTT
CDR3aa: CATSRDLSGQGALSLFF

abundance: .
j_gene: TRBJ2-7
v_gene: TRBV19
d_gene: TRBD1
CDR3nt: TGTGCCAGTAGTATAGGGACAGGGGGATACTACGAGCAGTACTTC
CDR3aa: CASSIGTGGYYEQYF

abundance: .
j_gene: TRBJ2-2
v_gene: TRBV5-1
d_gene: TRBD2
CDR3nt: TGCGCCAGCAGCTTGGCTGCTAGCGGGGCCGGGGAGCTGTTTTTT
CDR3aa: CASSLAASGAGELFF

abundance: once
j_gene: TRBJ2-3
v_gene: TRBV9
d_gene: .
CDR3nt: TGTGCCAGCAGCGTTGGGGGGAACGGACCTAGCACAGATACGCAGTATTTT
CDR3aa: CASSVGGNGPSTDTQYF

abundance: .
j_gene: TRBJ2-2
v_gene: TRBV19
d_gene: .
CDR3nt: TGTGCCATAACCGGGCCAGACACCGGGGAGCTGTTTTTT
CDR3aa: CAITGPDTGELFF

abundance: .
j_gene: TRBJ1-5
v_gene: TRBV28
d_gene: .
CDR3nt: TGTGCCAGCAGTAGACCGGCTACCCCACATCAGCCCCAGCATTTT
CDR3aa: CASSRPATPHQPQHF

abundance: .
j_gene: TRBJ1-3
v_gene: TRBV9
d_gene: TRBD1
CDR3nt: TGTGCCAGCAGCGGCGGACAGGCAAGCTCTGGAAACACCATATATTTT
CDR3aa: CASSGGQASSGNTIYF

abundance: .
j_gene: TRBJ2-5
v_gene: TRBV9
d_gene: .
CDR3nt: TGTGCCAGCAGCGTAGGCTCGGGAGCTGGAGAGACCCAGTACTTC
CDR3aa: CASSVGSGAGETQYF

abundance: .
j_gene: TRBJ1-5
v_gene: TRBV6-5
d_gene: TRBD1
CDR3nt: TGTGCCAGCAGCTCAGGACAGGGCAATCAGCCCCAGCATTTT
CDR3aa: CASSSGQGNQPQHF

abundance: .
j_gene: TRBJ2-3
v_gene: TRBV5-1
d_gene: TRBD2
CDR3nt: TGCGCCAGCAGCCATTCTAGACTAGCGGCCGCAGATACGCAGTATTTT
CDR3aa: CASSHSRLAAADTQYF

abundance: .
j_gene: TRBJ1-1
v_gene: TRBV30
d_gene: .
CDR3nt: TGTGCCTGGAGTGTCCTTTCGGACAGCCGAAACACTGAAGCTTTCTTT
CDR3aa: CAWSVLSDSRNTEAFF

abundance: .
j_gene: TRBJ1-2
v_gene: TRBV27
d_gene: .
CDR3nt: TGTGCCAGCAGTTTATTGGGTCTTGGTGGCTACACCTTC
CDR3aa: CASSLLGLGGYTF

abundance: .
j_gene: TRBJ2-1
v_gene: TRBV28
d_gene: .
CDR3nt: TGTGCCAGCAGTTTAGCAGGGTTGTCCTACAATGAGCAGTTCTTC
CDR3aa: CASSLAGLSYNEQFF

abundance: .
j_gene: TRBJ1-2
v_gene: TRBV6-5
d_gene: .
CDR3nt: TGTGCCAGCAGAGGAGGGAACTATGGCTACACCTTC
CDR3aa: CASRGGNYGYTF

abundance: .
j_gene: TRBJ1-1
v_gene: TRBV10-3
d_gene: .
CDR3nt: TGTGCCATCAGAGACACTATGAACACTGAAGCTTTCTTT
CDR3aa: CAIRDTMNTEAFF

abundance: once
j_gene: TRBJ1-2
v_gene: TRBV15
d_gene: .
CDR3nt: TGTGCCACCAGCAGAGATCGGGACACCTTGCAGGCTGGCTACACCTTC
CDR3aa: CATSRDRDTLQAGYTF

abundance: .
j_gene: TRBJ2-7
v_gene: TRBV15
d_gene: .
CDR3nt: TGTGCCACCAGCAGAGACCCAGTATACGAGCAGTACTTC
CDR3aa: CATSRDPVYEQYF

abundance: .
j_gene: TRBJ2-1
v_gene: TRBV5-1
d_gene: .
CDR3nt: TGCGCCAGCAAAACCGGAGTGGGAAATGAGCAGTTCTTC
CDR3aa: CASKTGVGNEQFF

abundance: .
j_gene: TRBJ1-2
v_gene: TRBV11-2
d_gene: .
CDR3nt: TGTGCCAGCAGTTTCAGAGGTGGCTACACCTTC
CDR3aa: CASSFRGGYTF

abundance: .
j_gene: TRBJ2-7
v_gene: TRBV10-2
d_gene: .
CDR3nt: TGCGCCAGCAGTCTAGTCGACGAGCAGTACTTC
CDR3aa: CASSLVDEQYF

abundance: .
j_gene: TRBJ1-2
v_gene: TRBV29-1
d_gene: .
CDR3nt: TGCAGCGCCGTGTTGCAGGGCGCGGGCTACACCTTC
CDR3aa: CSAVLQGAGYTF

abundance: .
j_gene: TRBJ2-7
v_gene: TRBV11-2
d_gene: .
CDR3nt: TGTGCCAGCAGCTTAGATAGGGGGGCCCTATCCTACGAGCAGTACTTC
CDR3aa: CASSLDRGALSYEQYF

abundance: .
j_gene: TRBJ2-2
v_gene: TRBV28
d_gene: TRBD1
CDR3nt: TGTGCCAGCAGCCCGAGACAGGGGGTTACCGGGGAGCTGTTTTTT
CDR3aa: CASSPRQGVTGELFF

abundance: .
j_gene: TRBJ2-7
v_gene: TRBV19
d_gene: TRBD2
CDR3nt: TGTGCCAGTAGGGCGGGACTAGCGGGAACCGAGCAGTACTTC
CDR3aa: CASRAGLAGTEQYF

abundance: .
j_gene: TRBJ1-2
v_gene: TRBV5-1
d_gene: .
CDR3nt: TGCGCCAGCAGCCCCAGCCCATCATTCAATGGCTACACCTTC
CDR3aa: CASSPSPSFNGYTF

abundance: .
j_gene: TRBJ2-3
v_gene: TRBV7-8
d_gene: TRBD1
CDR3nt: TGTGCCAGCAGCCAATACAGGGGTAGCACAGATACGCAGTATTTT
CDR3aa: CASSQYRGSTDTQYF

abundance: .
j_gene: TRBJ1-1
v_gene: TRBV30
d_gene: .
CDR3nt: TGTGCCTGGGCCCGAGTGAACACTGAAGCTTTCTTT
CDR3aa: CAWARVNTEAFF

abundance: once
j_gene: TRBJ1-2
v_gene: TRBV7-9
d_gene: .
CDR3nt: TGTGCCAGCAGCTTAGGCAGTGGAGATGGCTACACCTTC
CDR3aa: CASSLGSGDGYTF

abundance: .
j_gene: TRBJ1-5
v_gene: TRBV15
d_gene: .
CDR3nt: TGTGCCACCAGCAGAGACCGGTATAGCAATCAGCCCCAGCATTTT
CDR3aa: CATSRDRYSNQPQHF

abundance: .
j_gene: TRBJ2-3
v_gene: TRBV7-2
d_gene: .
CDR3nt: TGTGCCAGCAGCCCCGGGAGAGCCTCAGATACGCAGTATTTT
CDR3aa: CASSPGRASDTQYF

abundance: .
j_gene: TRBJ2-3
v_gene: TRBV7-9
d_gene: .
CDR3nt: TGTGCCAGCAGCTTAGAATTGGAGGGTTCTAGCACAGATACGCAGTATTTT
CDR3aa: CASSLELEGSSTDTQYF

abundance: .
j_gene: TRBJ2-2
v_gene: TRBV7-7
d_gene: .
CDR3nt: TGTGCTAGCAGCTTCGGGCCATACACCGGGGAGCTGTTTTTT
CDR3aa: CASSFGPYTGELFF

abundance: .
j_gene: TRBJ1-4
v_gene: TRBV27
d_gene: TRBD1
CDR3nt: TGTGCCAGCAGAGGACAGGGGGACTTAAATGAAAAACTGTTTTTT
CDR3aa: CASRGQGDLNEKLFF

abundance: .
j_gene: TRBJ2-2
v_gene: TRBV28
d_gene: .
CDR3nt: TGTGCCAGCAGTTTATCGGAAGCGAACACCGGGGAGCTGTTTTTT
CDR3aa: CASSLSEANTGELFF

abundance: .
j_gene: TRBJ2-5
v_gene: TRBV10-3
d_gene: TRBD2
CDR3nt: TGTGCCATCACCCGGGACTATCAAGAGACCCAGTACTTC
CDR3aa: CAITRDYQETQYF

abundance: .
j_gene: TRBJ2-1
v_gene: TRBV15
d_gene: TRBD2
CDR3nt: TGTGCCACCAGCAGCGGACTAGCGAACTACAATGAGCAGTTCTTC
CDR3aa: CATSSGLANYNEQFF

abundance: once
j_gene: TRBJ1-6
v_gene: TRBV6-2/TRBV6-3
d_gene: .
CDR3nt: TGTGCCAGCAGCTCTTCGGGGGGCGAAAATTCACCCCTCCACTTT
CDR3aa: CASSSSGGENSPLHF

abundance: .
j_gene: TRBJ1-1
v_gene: TRBV6-5
d_gene: TRBD1
CDR3nt: TGTGCCAGCAGGACCGGGACAGGGAACGAAGCTTTCTTT
CDR3aa: CASRTGTGNEAFF

abundance: .
j_gene: TRBJ1-5
v_gene: TRBV9
d_gene: .
CDR3nt: TGTGCCAGCAGCGTAGTCCCTTTTGGCCAGCCCCAGCATTTT
CDR3aa: CASSVVPFGQPQHF

abundance: .
j_gene: TRBJ1-1
v_gene: TRBV27
d_gene: .
CDR3nt: TGTGCCAGCAGTTTAAAAATTGGTGGCGGAGCTTTCTTT
CDR3aa: CASSLKIGGGAFF

abundance: .
j_gene: TRBJ1-1
v_gene: TRBV7-8
d_gene: .
CDR3nt: TGTGCCAGCAGCTTAGGTCCACGGACTACGAACACTGAAGCTTTCTTT
CDR3aa: CASSLGPRTTNTEAFF

abundance: .
j_gene: TRBJ2-3
v_gene: TRBV5-1
d_gene: TRBD1
CDR3nt: TGCGCCAGCAGCTTGGCCCTGGCTCAAGGGACAGGGTTAGATACGCAGTATTTT
CDR3aa: CASSLALAQGTGLDTQYF

abundance: .
j_gene: TRBJ1-5
v_gene: TRBV18
d_gene: TRBD1
CDR3nt: TGTGCCAGCTCAATGACAGGGGAGGGACAGCCCCAGCATTTT
CDR3aa: CASSMTGEGQPQHF

abundance: .
j_gene: TRBJ2-2
v_gene: TRBV10-2
d_gene: .
CDR3nt: TGCGCCAGCAGGACCAGGGCCTCGAACACCGGGGAGCTGTTTTTT
CDR3aa: CASRTRASNTGELFF

abundance: .
j_gene: TRBJ2-1
v_gene: TRBV13
d_gene: .
CDR3nt: TGTGCCAGCAGCTTAGACAGAAGCAATGAGCAGTTCTTC
CDR3aa: CASSLDRSNEQFF

abundance: .
j_gene: TRBJ2-7
v_gene: TRBV18
d_gene: .
CDR3nt: TGTGCCAGCTCACCAGGGGGGAGACCCTACGAGCAGTACTTC
CDR3aa: CASSPGGRPYEQYF